This T cell receptor (beta chain) was recovered during a study of control samples from healthy donors and cancer patients. Repertoires were generated with immunoSEQ multiplex PCR, while TCRdb's copy carries only in-frame clones and drops some. This sample carries 85,000 to 120,000 clones, just over 90% of them seen once, and the ten largest clones take 2.5%. The germline V and J ends were trimmed by 4 bases and 0 bases, with 13 bases remaining between them. This CDR3 has 15 residues. Germline CDR1 and CDR2: SQVTM and ANQGSEA. The TCR sequence derives from a woman aged 18-29 years in good health. The J gene is TRBJ1-5, the V gene TRBV29-1; tentatively, D is TRBD1 (5 bases). The sequenced sample consisted of blood. The CDR3 DNA sequence: TGCAGCGTTGGGGGCGGGTTGGGTAGCAATCAGCCCCAGCATTTT. Its protein product is CSVGGGLGSNQPQHF.